There are many counts of the clone carrying this T cell receptor (beta chain). Trimming took 3 bases from V and 8 from J, leaving 19 bases between them. CDR1 SGHDN and CDR2 FVKESK come from the germline V gene. The CDR3 has 15 residues. Researchers amplified the TCR beta CDR3 regions from RNA transcripts. The HTBI primer set was used in a first-round RT-PCR of the TCR CDR3. Via MiXCR, TCRdb re-called the multiplex PCR reads, giving one row per CDR3 protein. In the table there are 500,000 to 750,000 distinct CDR3 sequences, under 60% of which are singletons. These data are taken from a study of T cells in Graves' hyperthyroidism and ophthalmopathy.

The sequence came from a woman aged 18-29 years with Graves' hyperthyroidism. The chain couples TRBV14 to TRBJ1-1; D gene uncertain. What was sequenced was peripheral blood or thyroid tissue (not recorded which). CDR3 nucleotide sequence: TGTGCCAGCAGCCAGTGGACCGTCCCTACCCGAGAAGCTTTCTTT. It specifies CASSQWTVPTREAFF. Full variable domain (outside the CDR3, taken from reference TRBV14 and TRBJ1-1): EAGVTQFPSHSVIEKGQTVTLRCDPISGHDNLYWYRRVMGKEIKFLLHFVKESKQDESGMPNNRFLAERTGGTYSTLKVQPAELEDSGVYFCASSQWTVPTREAFFGQGTRLTVV.